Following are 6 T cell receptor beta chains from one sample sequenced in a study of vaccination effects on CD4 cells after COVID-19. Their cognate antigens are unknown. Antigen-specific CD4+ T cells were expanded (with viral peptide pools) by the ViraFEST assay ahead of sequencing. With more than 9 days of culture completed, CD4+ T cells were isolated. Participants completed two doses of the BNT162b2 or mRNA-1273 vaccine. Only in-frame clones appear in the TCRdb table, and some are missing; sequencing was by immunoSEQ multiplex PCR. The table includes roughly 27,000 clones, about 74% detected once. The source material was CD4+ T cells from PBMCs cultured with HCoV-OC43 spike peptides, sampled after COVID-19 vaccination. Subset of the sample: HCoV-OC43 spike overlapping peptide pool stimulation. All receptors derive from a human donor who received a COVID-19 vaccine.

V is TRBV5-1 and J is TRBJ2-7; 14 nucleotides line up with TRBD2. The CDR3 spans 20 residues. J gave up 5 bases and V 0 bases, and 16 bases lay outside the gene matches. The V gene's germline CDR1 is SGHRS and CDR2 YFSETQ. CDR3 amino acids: CASSLGGFKGLAGARDEQYF. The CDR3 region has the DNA TGCGCCAGCAGCTTGGGGGGGTTTAAGGGACTAGCGGGAGCTCGGGACGAGCAGTACTTC.

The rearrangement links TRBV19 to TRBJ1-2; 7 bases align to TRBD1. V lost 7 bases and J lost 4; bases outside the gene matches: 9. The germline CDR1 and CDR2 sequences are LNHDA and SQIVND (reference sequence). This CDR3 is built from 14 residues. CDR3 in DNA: TGTGCCAGTAACTTCCCGGGACAGTCCTATGGCTACACCTTC. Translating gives CASNFPGQSYGYTF. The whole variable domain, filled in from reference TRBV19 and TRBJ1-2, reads DGGITQSPKYLFRKEGQNVTLSCEQNLNHDAMYWYRQDPGQGLRLIYYSQIVNDFQKGDIAEGYSVSREKKESFPLTVTSAQKNPTAFYLCASNFPGQSYGYTFGSGTRLTVV.

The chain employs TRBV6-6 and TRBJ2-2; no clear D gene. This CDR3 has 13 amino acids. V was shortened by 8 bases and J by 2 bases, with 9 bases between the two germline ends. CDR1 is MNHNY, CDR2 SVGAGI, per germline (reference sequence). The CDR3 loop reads CASQDVNTGELFF. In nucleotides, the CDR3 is TGTGCCAGCCAGGACGTCAACACCGGGGAGCTGTTTTTT.

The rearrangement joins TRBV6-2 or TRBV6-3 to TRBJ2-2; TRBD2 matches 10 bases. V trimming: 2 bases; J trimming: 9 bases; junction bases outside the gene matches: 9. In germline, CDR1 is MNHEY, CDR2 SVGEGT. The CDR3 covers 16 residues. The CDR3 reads CASSYGASGGPRELFF. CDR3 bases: TGTGCCAGCAGTTACGGGGCTAGCGGGGGCCCACGGGAGCTGTTTTTT.

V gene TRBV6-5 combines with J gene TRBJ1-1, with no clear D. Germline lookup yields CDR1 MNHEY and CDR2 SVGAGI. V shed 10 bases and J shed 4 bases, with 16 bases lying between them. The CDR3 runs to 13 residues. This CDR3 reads CATITGRSTEAFF. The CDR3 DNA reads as TGTGCCACTATAACCGGTAGAAGCACTGAAGCTTTCTTT.

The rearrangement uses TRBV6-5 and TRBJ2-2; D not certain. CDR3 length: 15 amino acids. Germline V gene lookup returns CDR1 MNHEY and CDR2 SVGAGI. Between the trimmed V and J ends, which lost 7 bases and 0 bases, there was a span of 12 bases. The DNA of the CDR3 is TGTGCCAGCATAAGGACCGCTTCGAACACCGGGGAGCTGTTTTTT. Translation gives CASIRTASNTGELFF.